The text below deals with one T cell receptor beta chain. These data belong to a study of blood T cell repertoires in COVID-19. CDR1 is ENHRY and CDR2 is SYGVKD in the germline V gene. Deletions cut 2 bases from V and 1 base from J, with 3 bases between. This CDR3 contains 12 residues. Sequencing was performed with immunoSEQ multiplex PCR; in TCRdb, only in-frame clones are kept and a portion is missing. The sample has some 150,000 clones, 80% to 90% seen once. The V gene is TRBV10-3, the J gene TRBJ2-7; no clear D gene. This TCR derives from a woman aged 55-75 years with active COVID-19. The sample taken for sequencing was peripheral blood. CDR3 sequence reads: CAISEHSYEQYF. The DNA of the CDR3 is TGTGCCATCAGTGAGCATTCCTACGAGCAGTACTTC.